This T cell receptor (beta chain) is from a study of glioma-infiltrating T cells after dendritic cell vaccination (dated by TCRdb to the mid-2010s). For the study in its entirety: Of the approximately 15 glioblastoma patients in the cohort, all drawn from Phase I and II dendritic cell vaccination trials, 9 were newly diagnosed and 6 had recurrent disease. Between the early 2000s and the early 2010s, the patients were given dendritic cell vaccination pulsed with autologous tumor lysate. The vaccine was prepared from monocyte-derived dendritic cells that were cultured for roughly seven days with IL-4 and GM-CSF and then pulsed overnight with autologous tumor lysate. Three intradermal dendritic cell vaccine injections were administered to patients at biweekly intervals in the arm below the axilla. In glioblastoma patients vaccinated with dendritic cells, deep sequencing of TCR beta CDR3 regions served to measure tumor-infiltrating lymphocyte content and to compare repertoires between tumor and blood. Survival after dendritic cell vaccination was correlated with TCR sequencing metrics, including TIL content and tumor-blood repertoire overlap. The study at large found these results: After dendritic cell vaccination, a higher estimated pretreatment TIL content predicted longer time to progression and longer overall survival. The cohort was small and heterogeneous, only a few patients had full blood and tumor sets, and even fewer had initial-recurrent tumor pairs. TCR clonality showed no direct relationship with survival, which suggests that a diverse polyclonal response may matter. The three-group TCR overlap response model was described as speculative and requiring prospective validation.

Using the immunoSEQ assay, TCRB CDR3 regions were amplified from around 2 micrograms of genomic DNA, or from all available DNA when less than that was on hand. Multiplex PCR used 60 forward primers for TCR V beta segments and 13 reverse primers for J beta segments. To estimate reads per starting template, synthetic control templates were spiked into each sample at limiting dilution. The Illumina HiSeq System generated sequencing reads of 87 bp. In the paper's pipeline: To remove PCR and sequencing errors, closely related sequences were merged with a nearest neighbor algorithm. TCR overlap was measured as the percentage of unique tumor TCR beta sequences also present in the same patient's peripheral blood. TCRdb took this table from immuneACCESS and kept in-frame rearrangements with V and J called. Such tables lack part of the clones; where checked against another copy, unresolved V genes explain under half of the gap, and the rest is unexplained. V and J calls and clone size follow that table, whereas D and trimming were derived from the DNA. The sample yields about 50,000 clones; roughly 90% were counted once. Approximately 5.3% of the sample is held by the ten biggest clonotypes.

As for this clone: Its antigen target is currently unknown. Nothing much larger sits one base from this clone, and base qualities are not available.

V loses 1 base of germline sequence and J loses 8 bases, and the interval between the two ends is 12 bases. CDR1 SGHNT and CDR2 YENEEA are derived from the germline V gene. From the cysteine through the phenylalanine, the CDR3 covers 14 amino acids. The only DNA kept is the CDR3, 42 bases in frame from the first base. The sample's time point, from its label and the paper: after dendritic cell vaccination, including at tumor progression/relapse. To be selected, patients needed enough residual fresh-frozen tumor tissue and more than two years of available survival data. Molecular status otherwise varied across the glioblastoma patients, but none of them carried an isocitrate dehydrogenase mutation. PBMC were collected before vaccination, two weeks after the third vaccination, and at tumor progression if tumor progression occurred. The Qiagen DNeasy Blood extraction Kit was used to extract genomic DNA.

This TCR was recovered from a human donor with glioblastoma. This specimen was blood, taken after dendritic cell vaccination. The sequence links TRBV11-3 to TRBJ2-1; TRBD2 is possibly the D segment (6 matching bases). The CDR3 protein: CASSLGGWEDEQFF. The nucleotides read TGTGCCAGCAGCTTAGGGGGGTGGGAGGATGAGCAGTTCTTC.